The 8 T cell receptor beta chains presented below share a single source sample, sequenced in a study of vaccination effects on CD4 cells after COVID-19. These receptors have no identified antigens. The repertoire was sequenced with immunoSEQ multiplex PCR; TCRdb's copy has only in-frame clones and lacks some. The repertoire consists of about 79,000 clones, with around four fifths occurring once and the leading ten covering 1.5% to 2%. ViraFEST assay sequencing came after antigen-specific CD4+ T cells were expanded with viral peptide pools. At the end of more than 8 days of culture, CD4+ T cells were isolated. The sample here was CD4+ T cells from PBMCs cultured with HCoV-229E spike peptides, taken before COVID-19 vaccination. Receptor source: a human donor who received a COVID-19 vaccine.

This chain links TRBV14 with TRBJ2-6; TRBD1 aligns across 7 bases. V lost 4 bases, J lost 0 bases, and 15 bases stayed unmatched. The CDR3 is made up of 20 amino acids. CDR1 SGHDN and CDR2 FVKESK come from the germline V gene. The DNA of the CDR3 is TGTGCCAGCAGCCTATGGGACAGCCAAACCCAATTCTCTGGGGCCAACGTCCTGACTTTC. Amino acid sequence: CASSLWDSQTQFSGANVLTF.

This clone was counted once. The V call is TRBV4-3, the J call TRBJ2-3; D is undetermined. Looked up from germline, CDR1 is LGHNA and CDR2 is YSLEER. This CDR3 comprises 16 residues. The germline V and J ends were trimmed by 0 bases and 0 bases, with 10 bases remaining between them. The CDR3 region has the DNA TGCGCCAGCAGCCAAGATACAGCCCTTAGCACAGATACGCAGTATTTT. It translates to CASSQDTALSTDTQYF.

The chain employs TRBV5-8 and TRBJ2-1; no definite D call. In germline, CDR1 is SGHTS, CDR2 YDEGEE. The CDR3 is 12 amino acids. Trimming left V 1 base short and J 10 bases short, with 9 bases between. The CDR3 DNA reads TGTGCCAGCAGCTTGCAGAGCGTCGAGCAGTTCTTC. This gives the protein CASSLQSVEQFF.

The chain recombines TRBV7-3 with TRBJ2-1; D remains ambiguous. The CDR3 contains 15 residues. CDR1 and CDR2 from the germline V gene are SGHTA and FQGTGA. The V gene lost 4 bases and the J gene lost 9 bases, with 19 bases spanning the gap. The DNA for the CDR3 is TGTGCCAGCAGCTCTGGGGAAGGGCATGGAGCTGAGCAGTTCTTC. Amino acid sequence: CASSSGEGHGAEQFF. Together with reference TRBV7-3 and TRBJ2-1, the CDR3 gives the full variable domain: GAGVSQTPSNKVTEKGKYVELRCDPISGHTALYWYRQSLGQGPEFLIYFQGTGAADDSGLPNDRFFAVRPEGSVSTLKIQRTERGDSAVYLCASSSGEGHGAEQFFGPGTRLTVL.

V is TRBV5-3 and J is TRBJ2-2; D might be TRBD2 (5 bases). TRBV5-3 is assigned to the ORF class and has an uncertain function. The CDR3 has 15 amino acids. V dropped 4 bases and J dropped 5 bases, with 15 bases sitting between them. The CDR3 DNA sequence: TGTGCCAGAAGCCTAGCTCAGAATGTGACCGGGGAGCTGTTTTTT. This sequence encodes CARSLAQNVTGELFF.

This chain connects TRBV2 to TRBJ1-2; D ambiguous. Between the trimmed V and J ends, which lost 3 bases and 0 bases, there was a span of 11 bases. The CDR3 extends over 15 amino acids. Germline-derived CDR1 and CDR2 are SNHLY and FYNNEI. The CDR3 bases are TGTGCCAGCAGTGAGCGGCAGCGTACTAACTATGGCTACACCTTC. Residues: CASSERQRTNYGYTF.

The rearrangement links TRBV5-1 to TRBJ1-5; unclear D gene. The CDR3 sequence is 15 residues long. The V and J ends lost 2 bases and 0 bases respectively, with 9 bases between them. Germline loops: CDR1 SGHRS, CDR2 YFSETQ. The CDR3 loop is CASSLDGDSNQPQHF. The CDR3, as DNA: TGCGCCAGCAGCTTAGACGGCGATAGCAATCAGCCCCAGCATTTT.

This clone showed up just once. The gene calls are TRBV30 and TRBJ1-2; no firm D call. Germline V gene lookup returns CDR1 GTSNPN and CDR2 SVGIG (reference sequence). The V end lost 2 bases, the J end lost 1 base, and 8 bases lay between the germline ends. The CDR3 is 13 amino acids. The DNA of the CDR3 is TGTGCCTGGAGTTTTAGGGTTAACTATGGCTACACCTTC. It encodes CAWSFRVNYGYTF.